This T cell receptor beta chain is drawn from a study of blood T cell repertoires in COVID-19. Looking at the study overall: T cells, B-cell-depleted T cells, or PBMCs provided the cDNA or gDNA that served as material.

V was pared by 4 bases and J by 2 bases, with 6 bases of the junction left unmatched. Germline CDR1 and CDR2: SGHTA and FQGTGA. This CDR3 is 16 amino acids long. Per the authors' pipeline: Researchers report that nucleated cell counts were estimated from reference gene primer amplification. TCRdb's copy holds only in-frame clones and misses some; the assay was immunoSEQ multiplex PCR. V and J calls plus clone size are reproduced from that table; the DNA served to infer D and trimming. Of 68,000 or so clones detected, nearly 85% appear once; the ten largest clones hold roughly two fifths. The source material was peripheral blood. The clonotype comes from a human donor in a cohort sampled during active COVID-19. The chain uses TRBV7-3 and TRBJ2-1; TRBD1 agrees at 9 bases. The CDR3 protein is CASSSHRGPPYNEQFF. The CDR3 DNA reads as TGTGCCAGCAGCTCCCACAGGGGGCCTCCCTACAATGAGCAGTTCTTC.